Below, 32 T cell receptor beta chains from the same sample are listed, as sequenced in a study of blood T cell repertoires in COVID-19. TCRdb's table, derived via immunoSEQ multiplex PCR, lists solely in-frame clones and lacks some. The sample has 200,000 to 250,000 clones, nearly 90% seen once; the top ten hold around 12%. Source material: peripheral blood. These receptors were taken from a young woman who had recovered from COVID-19.

The J gene is TRBJ2-7, the V gene TRBV7-9; possible D gene TRBD2, 5 bases. This CDR3 is built from 14 residues. The germline V gene encodes CDR1 SEHNR and CDR2 FQNEAQ (reference sequence). Between the trimmed V and J ends, which lost 3 bases and 0 bases, there was a span of 9 bases. In nucleotides, the CDR3 is TGTGCCAGCAGCTTCCGGGAACGCTCCTACGAGCAGTACTTC. Translating it yields CASSFRERSYEQYF.

Regarding this clone: Other DNA sequences in the sample encode the same CDR3. The J gene is TRBJ1-4, the V gene TRBV9; 9 bases align to TRBD1. CDR1 SGDLS and CDR2 YYNGEE come from the germline V gene. V shed 3 bases and J 5 bases; nucleotides not matched to a gene: 2. The CDR3 extends over 14 amino acids. The CDR3 sequence is CASSAGQGNEKLFF. The CDR3 DNA follows: TGTGCCAGCAGCGCGGGACAGGGCAATGAAAAACTGTTTTTT. Filled out from reference TRBV9 and TRBJ1-4, the complete variable domain reads DSGVTQTPKHLITATGQRVTLRCSPRSGDLSVYWYQQSLDQGLQFLIQYYNGEERAKGNILERFSAQQFPDLHSELNLSSLELGDSALYFCASSAGQGNEKLFFGSGTQLSVL.

This chain joins TRBV10-3 and TRBJ2-2; 12 positions match TRBD2. This CDR3 has 18 amino acids. J gave up 0 bases and V 4 bases, and 6 bases lay outside the gene matches. CDR1 is ENHRY, CDR2 SYGVKD, per germline. For the CDR3, the DNA is TGTGCCATCAGTGTTCTAGCGGGAGGGTTCTCGAACACCGGGGAGCTGTTTTTT. It codes for CAISVLAGGFSNTGELFF.

V and J are TRBV19 and TRBJ1-5; 11 bases fit TRBD1. CDR1 LNHDA and CDR2 SQIVND come from the germline V gene (reference sequence). The V and J ends lost 7 bases and 4 bases, in that order; junction bases with no gene match: 12. This CDR3 spans 17 amino acids. The CDR3 DNA reads TGTGCCAGTAACCCTCGAATAGGACAGGGGGCAAATCAGCCCCAGCATTTT. Translation: CASNPRIGQGANQPQHF.

Here the CDR3 reads CASFAIGRQVSLNTEAFF. The CDR3 DNA reads as TGTGCCAGTTTCGCCATTGGCCGACAGGTCTCCCTGAACACTGAAGCTTTCTTT. V and J are TRBV19 and TRBJ1-1; possible D gene TRBD1, 6 bases. V shed 8 bases and J shed 0 bases, with 25 bases lying between them. Looked up from germline, CDR1 is LNHDA and CDR2 is SQIVND (reference sequence). This CDR3 is 18 amino acids long. Together with reference TRBV19 and TRBJ1-1, the CDR3 gives the full variable domain: DGGITQSPKYLFRKEGQNVTLSCEQNLNHDAMYWYRQDPGQGLRLIYYSQIVNDFQKGDIAEGYSVSREKKESFPLTVTSAQKNPTAFYLCASFAIGRQVSLNTEAFFGQGTRLTVV.

The chain couples TRBV5-5 to TRBJ2-7; 10 nucleotides agree with TRBD2. The CDR3 has 15 residues. From germline, CDR1 is SGHKS and CDR2 YYEKEE (reference sequence). Trimming removed 5 bases from V and 3 bases from J; junction bases left unmatched: 8. The CDR3 nucleotides read TGTGCCAGCAGTAAGATAGCGGGAGGCCTCTACGAGCAGTACTTC. Protein: CASSKIAGGLYEQYF.

J is TRBJ2-1 and V is TRBV6-2 or TRBV6-3, with 10 bases fitting TRBD2. V shed 4 bases, J shed 3 bases, and the junction held 18 bases outside the gene matches. CDR1 MNHEY and CDR2 SVGEGT come from the germline V gene. This CDR3 region has 20 residues. The CDR3 DNA follows: TGTGCCAGCAGTTCACTCCCTCCGGGACTAGCGTTACCGATCTACAATGAGCAGTTCTTC. Its protein is CASSSLPPGLALPIYNEQFF.

V is TRBV6-6 and J is TRBJ1-2; D remains unclear. V was trimmed by 5 bases and J by 4 bases, leaving 14 bases between them. The CDR3 runs to 14 residues. The germline V gene encodes CDR1 MNHNY and CDR2 SVGAGI (reference sequence). CDR3 bases: TGTGCCAGCAGTATACCGGGAGAACTCTATGGCTACACCTTC. Translated, it gives CASSIPGELYGYTF.

The chain is built from TRBV4-2 and TRBJ2-5, with 10 bases that match TRBD1. This CDR3 has 15 amino acids. The ends lost 4 bases at V and 4 bases at J; junction bases unmatched: 6. Germline CDR1 reads LGHNA; CDR2 reads YNFKEQ. The CDR3 loop reads CASSPRQGARETQYF. For the CDR3, the DNA is TGTGCCAGCAGCCCACGACAGGGGGCGCGAGAGACCCAGTACTTC.

This chain joins TRBV5-5 and TRBJ2-1, with 7 bases that match TRBD1. Germline V lookup: CDR1 SGHKS, CDR2 YYEKEE (reference sequence). V shed 5 bases, J shed 3 bases, and the junction held 8 bases outside the gene matches. The CDR3 is 15 residues long. CDR3 sequence: CASRRDRAHYNEQFF. The DNA for the CDR3 is TGTGCCAGCAGACGTGACAGGGCTCACTACAATGAGCAGTTCTTC.

The chain combines TRBV12-2 with TRBJ1-5; the table's D call, TRBD1, has no DNA check behind it. TRBV12-2 is flagged as a pseudogene. The CDR3 length is 18 residues. The CDR3 bases are TGTGCAAGTCGCTTAGCCGTTAATGTACAGGGGGCGGGTCAGCCCCAGCATTTT. Translated, it gives CASRLAVNVQGAGQPQHF.

The chain carries TRBV7-2 and TRBJ2-2; tentatively, D is TRBD2 (6 bases). The V gene's germline CDR1 is SGHTA and CDR2 FQGNSA. Trimming took 4 bases from V and 6 from J, leaving 12 bases between them. The CDR3 extends over 14 amino acids. The CDR3 DNA sequence: TGTGCCAGCAGCTCCCCGACTAGACCCGGGGAGCTGTTTTTT. Translation: CASSSPTRPGELFF.

V is TRBV25-1 and J is TRBJ2-6, with D possibly TRBD2 on 6 matching bases. The CDR3 runs to 16 residues. Trimming shortened V by 6 bases and J by 4 bases, and 16 bases separated the two germline ends. Germline V gene sequence: CDR1 MGHDK, CDR2 SYGVNS. The CDR3 nucleotides are TGTGCCAGCAGCGACGGCGGGGAGAGAGGGGCCAACGTCCTGACTTTC. Translation: CASSDGGERGANVLTF.

This chain links TRBV7-6 with TRBJ1-5; the match to TRBD1 covers 7 bases. Per the germline V gene, CDR1 is SGHVS and CDR2 is FNYEAQ. V lost 0 bases to trimming and J lost 6 bases; unmatched junction nucleotides: 2. This CDR3 region has 14 residues. The CDR3 loop reads CASSLAGGGQPQHF. As DNA, the CDR3 is TGTGCCAGCAGCTTAGCAGGGGGCGGTCAGCCCCAGCATTTT.

V usage is TRBV5-1 and J usage is TRBJ2-7, with 7 bases fitting TRBD1. CDR3 size: 14 residues. CDR1 SGHRS and CDR2 YFSETQ come from the germline V gene. The junction had 8 bases not matched to a gene; V was cut back by 3 bases and J by 5 bases. The CDR3 sequence is CASSSGGSHHEQYF. DNA for the CDR3: TGCGCCAGCAGCTCAGGGGGTTCCCACCACGAGCAGTACTTC.

This chain joins TRBV30 and TRBJ2-7, with 7 nucleotides matching TRBD2. Trimming removed 0 bases from V and 6 bases from J; junction bases left unmatched: 8. Germline assignment: CDR1 GTSNPN and CDR2 SVGIG (reference sequence). The CDR3 is 14 residues long. The CDR3 spells CAWSVQERLAEQYF. CDR3 in DNA: TGTGCCTGGAGTGTTCAGGAGAGACTAGCCGAGCAGTACTTC.

This chain uses TRBV15 with TRBJ1-5; D is perhaps TRBD1 (6 bases). Germline loops: CDR1 LNHNV, CDR2 YYDKDF (reference sequence). Between the trimmed V and J ends, which lost 6 bases and 5 bases, there was a span of 20 bases. The CDR3 extends over 16 amino acids. DNA for the CDR3: TGTGCCACCAGATATCGGGAGGGGGGGCAGCATCAGCCCCAGCATTTT. It specifies CATRYREGGQHQPQHF.

The rearrangement uses TRBV15 and TRBJ1-1; D not certain. Germline CDR1 LNHNV, CDR2 YYDKDF (reference sequence). Between the trimmed V and J ends, which lost 4 bases and 0 bases, there was a span of 6 bases. The CDR3 has 13 residues. The CDR3 nucleotides are TGTGCCACCAGCAAGAGTGTGAACACTGAAGCTTTCTTT. It yields the protein CATSKSVNTEAFF.

The chain combines TRBV7-2 with TRBJ2-1; 11 bases match TRBD2. The length of the CDR3 is 14 residues. CDR1 SGHTA and CDR2 FQGNSA come from the germline V gene. V shed 4 bases and J 6 bases; nucleotides not matched to a gene: 2. CDR3 nucleotides: TGTGCCAGCAGCTCCGGGACTAGCGGCAATGAGCAGTTCTTC. Its protein is CASSSGTSGNEQFF.

The J gene is TRBJ2-1, the V gene TRBV7-9, with 9 bases matching TRBD2. Per germline, CDR1 SEHNR and CDR2 FQNEAQ (reference sequence). The trim removed 4 bases at V and 0 bases at J, leaving 10 bases unmatched. The CDR3 loop spans 18 amino acids. CDR3 residues: CASSSPGTSIHSYNEQFF. The DNA of the CDR3 is TGTGCCAGCAGCTCCCCCGGGACTAGCATTCACTCCTACAATGAGCAGTTCTTC.

This chain joins TRBV19 and TRBJ2-1; TRBD2 aligns across 7 bases. CDR1 and CDR2 from the germline V gene are LNHDA and SQIVND (reference sequence). The CDR3 totals 14 residues. Trimming at V came to 5 bases and at J to 3 bases, leaving 4 bases not matched to a gene. Written as DNA, the CDR3 is TGTGCCAGTAGTGCGGGAGTGGGCTACAATGAGCAGTTCTTC. Its protein is CASSAGVGYNEQFF. The whole variable domain, filled in from reference TRBV19 and TRBJ2-1, reads DGGITQSPKYLFRKEGQNVTLSCEQNLNHDAMYWYRQDPGQGLRLIYYSQIVNDFQKGDIAEGYSVSREKKESFPLTVTSAQKNPTAFYLCASSAGVGYNEQFFGPGTRLTVL.

This clone was counted a few times. The chain combines TRBV7-2 with TRBJ1-1; 8 bases fit TRBD1. J was trimmed by 7 bases and V by 5 bases; bases with no gene match: 9. The CDR3 contains 14 residues. Germline CDR1 reads SGHTA; CDR2 reads FQGNSA. Here the CDR3 reads CASSPFGTGREAFF. CDR3 coding DNA: TGTGCCAGCAGCCCATTTGGGACAGGCCGTGAAGCTTTCTTT.

The chain is built from TRBV7-9 and TRBJ2-3; TRBD2 aligns across 14 bases. This CDR3 has 17 residues. The germline gives CDR1 SEHNR, CDR2 FQNEAQ (reference sequence). V shed 5 bases and J 6 bases; nucleotides not matched to a gene: 10. The CDR3 loop is CASSQSTSGRAWDTQYF. The CDR3 region has the DNA TGTGCCAGCAGCCAATCGACTAGCGGGAGGGCCTGGGATACGCAGTATTTT.

The CDR3 nucleotides are TGTGCCAGCTCACCACGGGACTCCAGGCTGGATGGCTACACCTTC. Amino acids: CASSPRDSRLDGYTF. This sequence joins TRBV18 and TRBJ1-2; perhaps TRBD1 as D (5 bases). CDR3 length equals 15 residues. Looked up from germline, CDR1 is KGHSH and CDR2 is LQKENI. The germline V and J ends were trimmed by 1 base and 6 bases, with 15 bases remaining between them. Filled out from reference TRBV18 and TRBJ1-2, the complete variable domain reads NAGVMQNPRHLVRRRGQEARLRCSPMKGHSHVYWYRQLPEEGLKFMVYLQKENIIDESGMPKERFSAEFPKEGPSILRIQQVVRGDSAAYFCASSPRDSRLDGYTFGSGTRLTVV.

For the CDR3, the DNA is TGTGCCATCAGTGACCCCGGGACAGGGTTCTACGAGCAGTACTTC. Encoded protein: CAISDPGTGFYEQYF. The chain is built from TRBV10-3 and TRBJ2-7; 9 bases fit TRBD1. V was pared by 3 bases and J by 3 bases, with 6 bases of the junction left unmatched. Germline CDR1 reads ENHRY; CDR2 reads SYGVKD. This CDR3 contains 15 residues.

This clone was seen just once. The rearrangement uses TRBV7-2 and TRBJ2-1, with TRBD2 matching 12 bases. J gave up 6 bases and V 5 bases, and 8 bases lay outside the gene matches. The CDR3 covers 16 residues. CDR1 is SGHTA, CDR2 FQGNSA, per germline. The CDR3 spells CASSIKLAGGLNEQFF. Here the CDR3 DNA reads TGTGCCAGCAGCATAAAACTAGCGGGAGGCCTCAATGAGCAGTTCTTC. Looking up the rest from reference TRBV7-2 and TRBJ2-1 gives the full variable domain: GAGVSQSPSNKVTEKGKDVELRCDPISGHTALYWYRQSLGQGLEFLIYFQGNSAPDKSGLPSDRFSAERTGGSVSTLTIQRTQQEDSAVYLCASSIKLAGGLNEQFFGPGTRLTVL.

The gene calls are TRBV19 and TRBJ2-1; 9 bases map to TRBD1. The germline V gene encodes CDR1 LNHDA and CDR2 SQIVND (reference sequence). Unmatched junction bases numbered 11, after V lost 8 bases and J lost 3 bases. The CDR3 consists of 16 residues. The CDR3: CASGPPGQGIYNEQFF. The CDR3 bases are TGTGCCAGTGGCCCCCCGGGACAGGGCATCTACAATGAGCAGTTCTTC.

There are a few counts of this clone. The rearrangement joins TRBV6-7 to TRBJ2-1; 7 nucleotides match TRBD2. TRBV6-7 is sorted into the ORF group, with uncertain function. V shed 0 bases, J shed 0 bases, and the junction held 5 bases outside the gene matches. This CDR3 spans 17 amino acids. CDR3 bases: TGTGCCAGCAGTTACTCGCGACTAGCCGCCTCCTACAATGAGCAGTTCTTC. This gives the protein CASSYSRLAASYNEQFF.

This clone has only one observation. This chain connects TRBV30 to TRBJ1-4, with TRBD1 matching 7 bases. Germline-derived CDR1 and CDR2 are GTSNPN and SVGIG (reference sequence). The junction had 11 bases not matched to a gene; V was cut back by 1 base and J by 6 bases. This CDR3 spans 16 amino acids. The CDR3 DNA is TGTGCCTGGAGTGAAGGGATCCTCGGGACAGATGAAAAACTGTTTTTT. Its protein is CAWSEGILGTDEKLFF.

The rearrangement joins TRBV19 to TRBJ1-2; D is ambiguous. The CDR3 consists of 18 residues. Germline CDR1 reads LNHDA; CDR2 reads SQIVND (reference sequence). The V gene lost 7 bases and the J gene lost 4 bases, with 28 bases spanning the gap. The CDR3 spells CASTTDGKGPTPFYGYTF. The CDR3 nucleotides read TGTGCCAGTACCACGGACGGGAAAGGACCAACCCCCTTCTATGGCTACACCTTC.

V and J are TRBV4-2 and TRBJ1-5; TRBD1 aligns across 7 bases. The V gene's germline CDR1 is LGHNA and CDR2 YNFKEQ. The CDR3 length is 15 residues. Germline trimming cut 1 base from V and 3 bases from J; bases unmatched to any gene: 3. The DNA of the CDR3 is TGTGCCAGCAGCCAAGGGGGGACAGTCAATCAGCCCCAGCATTTT. Amino acids: CASSQGGTVNQPQHF.

The chain uses TRBV4-2 and TRBJ2-5; D remains ambiguous. The CDR3 is 16 residues long. Germline assignment: CDR1 LGHNA and CDR2 YNFKEQ. V was cut by 1 base and J by 2 bases, with 14 bases left in between. The CDR3 DNA follows: TGTGCCAGCAGCCAAGCGGGTGGCGGTCTACAAGAGACCCAGTACTTC. Translating it yields CASSQAGGGLQETQYF.